The subject of this entry is one T cell receptor beta chain. Its antigen is not identified. This entry comes from a study of cytomegalovirus exposure and HLA in healthy donors. The repertoire was sequenced with immunoSEQ multiplex PCR; TCRdb's copy has only in-frame clones and lacks some. This sample has about 140,000 clones; approximately 87% occur once, and the top ten carry just under 3%. The CDR3 runs to 13 residues. Germline values: CDR1 SQVTM, CDR2 ANQGSEA. After removal of 4 bases from V and 4 bases from J, the junction contained 6 bases not matched to a gene. Points from the study as a whole: Listed as cytomegalovirus-associated were 150 or so TCR beta chains.

The clonotype originates from a man younger than 35 in good health and CMV-seronegative. V gene TRBV29-1 combines with J gene TRBJ1-1, with 7 bases matching TRBD1. The sequenced sample consisted of PBMCs. The CDR3 protein is CSVAGTVSTEAFF. The CDR3 region has the DNA TGCAGCGTTGCCGGGACAGTATCCACTGAAGCTTTCTTT.